These 8 T cell receptor beta chains came from one sample sequenced in a study of monozygotic twins with inflammatory bowel disease. One entry per CDR3 protein, without DNA, is what TCRdb gives after re-calling the 5' RACE reads. The sample's table shows about 350,000 distinct CDR3 sequences. The sample was blood. These receptors all come from a human donor with ulcerative colitis or Crohn's disease, or a healthy co-twin of an affected twin (not recorded which).

The V gene is TRBV4-1, the J gene TRBJ2-6; TCRdb outputs TRBD2, but without DNA this stays unchecked. In germline, CDR1 is MGHRA, CDR2 YSYEKL. This CDR3 spans 16 amino acids. The CDR3 sequence is CASSQGRVLGANVLTF.

The chain employs TRBV5-6 and TRBJ1-2. This CDR3 region has 16 residues. CDR1 is SGHDT and CDR2 is YYEEEE in the germline V gene. The CDR3 reads CASSLLRGDWGYGYTF.

The V call is TRBV7-2, the J call TRBJ2-3; TCRdb's D call, TRBD1, is unchecked because there is no DNA. Germline values: CDR1 SGHTA, CDR2 FQGNSA. CDR3 length equals 15 residues. The chain's CDR3 is CASSRNGGNTDTQYF.

The V gene is TRBV10-3, the J gene TRBJ1-1. The germline CDR1 and CDR2 sequences are ENHRY and SYGVKD. The CDR3 totals 14 residues. CDR3: CAISESAGNTEAFF.

The chain couples TRBV20-1 to TRBJ1-5; TCRdb's D call of TRBD1 is untestable without DNA. The V gene's germline CDR1 is DFQATT and CDR2 SNEGSKA (reference sequence). This CDR3 has 15 amino acids. CDR3 region: CSAPGFGGADQPQHF.

The chain employs TRBV15 and TRBJ2-7; lacking DNA, the TRBD1 call made by TCRdb goes unchecked. Germline-derived CDR1 and CDR2 are LNHNV and YYDKDF (reference sequence). This CDR3 region has 17 residues. Here the CDR3 reads CATSRDEIWGQGYEQYF.

The CDR3 loop is CASSFFLGQGQETQYF. The rearrangement links TRBV6-2 or TRBV6-3 to TRBJ2-5; absent DNA, TCRdb's TRBD1 call cannot be checked. Germline V gene sequence: CDR1 MNHEY, CDR2 SVGEGT. The CDR3 consists of 16 residues.

The V call is TRBV5-4, the J call TRBJ1-1. Per the germline V gene, CDR1 is SGHNT and CDR2 is YYREEE (reference sequence). The CDR3 is made up of 13 amino acids. The CDR3 reads CASSFGTRTEAFF.